One sample yielded the 20 T cell receptor beta chains listed below, sequenced in a study of T cell clonality in common variable immunodeficiency (dated by TCRdb to between 2015 and 2016). Library method: the immunoSEQ multiplex PCR assay. TCRdb took this table from immuneACCESS and kept in-frame rearrangements with V and J called. Such tables lack part of the clones; where checked against another copy, unresolved V genes explain under half of the gap, and the rest is unexplained. This sample includes approximately 40,000 clones, and none of them was observed just once. The ten top clones hold 9.5% of the sample. The sample taken for sequencing was peripheral blood mononuclear cells. Every receptor here comes from a person aged 18-70 years in good health.

This clone was seen more than once but under ten times. The observed sequence ends 3 residues before the CDR3 terminus, with the missing tail filled in from the germline J gene. The V and J genes are TRBV7-8 and TRBJ1-5; D is unclear. Trimming removed 1 base from V and 5 bases from J, with 12 bases in between. CDR1 is SGHVS, CDR2 FQNEAQ, per germline. The CDR3 spans 15 residues. Partial CDR3 DNA: TGTGCCAGCAGCTTAGGCGTAAGTGGGCATCAGCCC. It encodes CASSLGVSGHQP. The whole CDR3 protein reads CASSLGVSGHQPQHF.

This clone was picked up many times. The DNA read from the CDR3 is TGTGCCAGTAGTATAGAGGACAGGGAAAGCAATCAGCCC. This encodes CASSIEDRESNQP. The complete CDR3 sequence is CASSIEDRESNQPQHF. The chain joins TRBV19 to TRBJ1-5; TRBD1 agrees at 8 bases. The read ends 3 residues before the CDR3 terminus; that terminus is restored from the germline J gene. The CDR3 length is 16 residues. Germline trimming cut 0 bases from V and 1 base from J; bases unmatched to any gene: 2. Germline CDR1 is LNHDA and CDR2 is SQIVND (reference sequence).

A few counts support this clone. The read terminates 3 residues before the CDR3 end, so the remaining end is supplied by the germline J gene. The chain joins TRBV11-1 to TRBJ2-3; the D is unclear. The CDR3 sequence is 13 residues long. Germline V CDR1 and CDR2: SGHAT, FQDESV (reference sequence). The sequenced CDR3 bases are TGTGCCAGCAGCTTAAACAGACGCGAGGCG. Amino acids: CASSLNRREA. The full CDR3 sequence reads CASSLNRREAQYF.

Ten or more counts support this clone. The sequence runs out 3 residues before the end of the CDR3; the remainder is reconstructed from the germline J gene. The chain couples TRBV30 to TRBJ1-1; 8 bases align to TRBD1. J was trimmed by 1 base and V by 3 bases; bases with no gene match: 1. CDR1 GTSNPN and CDR2 SVGIG come from the germline V gene (reference sequence). The CDR3 spans 13 residues. CDR3 DNA (partial): TGTGCCTGGAGGGGACAGGCGAACACTGAA. Its protein is CAWRGQANTE. The complete CDR3 sequence is CAWRGQANTEAFF.

Comment on this clone: The read falls 3 residues short of the CDR3 end, and the missing part is taken from the germline J gene. This chain connects TRBV18 to TRBJ1-5; TRBD1 might be the D (5 bases). CDR3 length: 15 residues. V was clipped by 2 bases and J by 7 bases, with 15 bases between them. Germline CDR1 reads KGHSH; CDR2 reads LQKENI. The CDR3 DNA, read in part, is TGTGCCAGCTCACCAGCCCAGGGAATCATCCAGCCC. Protein product: CASSPAQGIIQP. The entire CDR3 reads CASSPAQGIIQPQHF. Together with reference TRBV18 and TRBJ1-5, the CDR3 gives the full variable domain: NAGVMQNPRHLVRRRGQEARLRCSPMKGHSHVYWYRQLPEEGLKFMVYLQKENIIDESGMPKERFSAEFPKEGPSILRIQQVVRGDSAAYFCASSPAQGIIQPQHFGDGTRLSIL.

This clone appeared many times. The read gets to within 3 residues of the CDR3 end, and the germline J gene fills in the rest. The chain recombines TRBV18 with TRBJ1-3, with D unclear. The V and J ends lost 3 bases and 0 bases respectively, with 6 bases between them. Germline CDR1 is KGHSH and CDR2 is LQKENI. This CDR3 comprises 14 residues. The part of the CDR3 DNA that was read is TGTGCCAGCTCACCGTCTAGCTCTGGAAACACC. Amino acids: CASSPSSSGNT. The whole CDR3 region reads CASSPSSSGNTIYF.

This clone has at least ten counts. The read falls 3 residues short of the CDR3 end, and the missing part is taken from the germline J gene. This sequence joins TRBV30 and TRBJ1-2; 10 bases agree with TRBD1. Germline assignment: CDR1 GTSNPN and CDR2 SVGIG (reference sequence). V shed 0 bases, J shed 4 bases, and the junction held 5 bases outside the gene matches. CDR3 length: 15 residues. The part of the CDR3 DNA that was read is TGTGCCTGGAGTGTACAGGGGACAGGGGTCTATGGC. As protein: CAWSVQGTGVYG. The CDR3 in its entirety is CAWSVQGTGVYGYTF.

This clone was observed many times. The read ends 3 residues early relative to the CDR3; the germline J gene fills the gap. The chain recombines TRBV19 with TRBJ2-4; D perhaps matches TRBD1 (5 bases). The CDR3 sequence is 15 residues long. CDR1 and CDR2 from the germline V gene are LNHDA and SQIVND (reference sequence). Between the trimmed V and J ends, which lost 5 bases and 7 bases, there was a span of 18 bases. CDR3 bases read: TGTGCCAGTAGTGTCGACAGAACCCCAGGGAACATT. Encoded protein: CASSVDRTPGNI. The full-length CDR3 reads as CASSVDRTPGNIQYF.

The table lists this clone with many counts. The CDR3 end lies 3 residues beyond the end of the read and is filled in from the germline J gene. The V call is TRBV10-3, the J call TRBJ2-7; 9 nucleotides match TRBD2. In germline, CDR1 is ENHRY, CDR2 SYGVKD. Germline trimming cut 1 base from V and 6 bases from J; bases unmatched to any gene: 10. CDR3 length: 16 residues. The CDR3 bases that were read are TGTGCCATCAGTGAGTTTTCCCAGCGGGAGGCTTTCGAG. The encoded protein is CAISEFSQREAFE. The whole CDR3 protein is CAISEFSQREAFEQYF.

There are a few counts of this clone. The read terminates 3 residues before the CDR3 end, so the remaining end is supplied by the germline J gene. V and J are TRBV7-6 and TRBJ2-5; D is unresolved. Germline CDR1 reads SGHVS; CDR2 reads FNYEAQ. The CDR3 has 16 residues. CDR3 sequence: CASSSINGPSTDTQYF. The sequenced CDR3 bases are TGTGCCAGCAGCTCCATTAATGGGCCGAGCACAGATACC.

This clone was counted only a few times. Read data end 3 residues before the CDR3 end; the end is taken from the germline J gene. This rearrangement joins TRBV13 to TRBJ2-7, with 14 bases identical to TRBD2. Germline lookup yields CDR1 PRHDT and CDR2 FYEKMQ (reference sequence). This CDR3 has 18 residues. V trimming: 4 bases; J trimming: 5 bases; junction bases outside the gene matches: 13. CDR3: CASSSRLAGGRRRDEQYF. The DNA read from the CDR3 is TGTGCCAGCAGCTCCCGACTAGCGGGAGGGCGGCGACGGGACGAG.

This clone has at least ten counts. Incomplete CDR3 DNA: TGTGCCACCACAGGGGACAGCTCCTACAATGAG. This gives the protein CATTGDSSYNE. The whole CDR3 protein is CATTGDSSYNEQFF. V is TRBV12-3 or TRBV12-4 and J is TRBJ2-1; 7 bases map to TRBD1. The read falls 3 residues short of the CDR3 end, and the missing part is taken from the germline J gene. The CDR3 sequence is 14 residues long. Unmatched junction bases numbered 6, after V lost 10 bases and J lost 0 bases.

This clone was recorded at least ten times. Read sequence stops 3 residues before the CDR3 end, and the germline J gene provides the missing end. This chain joins TRBV7-3 and TRBJ2-3, with 8 bases identical to TRBD2. V was clipped by 4 bases and J by 6 bases; unmatched bases: 9. CDR1 and CDR2 from the germline V gene are SGHTA and FQGTGA. CDR3 size: 15 residues. Partial CDR3 DNA: TGTGCCAGCAGCTCTGCAAGCGGGAGACGTGATACG. Amino acids: CASSSASGRRDT. The entire CDR3 sequence reads CASSSASGRRDTQYF.

This clone was picked up a small number of times. The sequenced CDR3 bases are TGTGCCAGCAGCTTAGGGGGGACACCCCCCGGGGCCAACGTC. It codes for CASSLGGTPPGANV. The CDR3, in full, reads CASSLGGTPPGANVLTF. The rearrangement uses TRBV13 and TRBJ2-6; possible D gene TRBD1, 6 bases. The CDR3 end is not reached by the read, which stops 3 residues before it; the germline J gene fills it in. CDR1 is PRHDT, CDR2 FYEKMQ, per germline (reference sequence). This CDR3 has 17 residues. The V and J ends lost 0 bases and 4 bases respectively, with 13 bases between them. Full variable domain (remainder filled in from reference TRBV13 and TRBJ2-6): AAGVIQSPRHLIKEKRETATLKCYPIPRHDTVYWYQQGPGQDPQFLISFYEKMQSDKGSIPDRFSAQQFSDYHSELNMSSLELGDSALYFCASSLGGTPPGANVLTFGAGSRLTVL.

In its sample, this clone was seen many times. Read coverage stops 3 residues before the CDR3 terminus; the germline J gene supplies the remainder. The genes are TRBV9 and TRBJ2-3; D remains ambiguous. The germline V gene has CDR1 SGDLS and CDR2 YYNGEE. This CDR3 is built from 16 residues. The CDR3 sequence: CASSVAGQVGQETQYF. Partial CDR3 DNA: TGTGCCAGCAGCGTAGCTGGGCAGGTCGGCCAAGAGACG.

This clone was seen many times. The read ends 3 residues early relative to the CDR3; the germline J gene fills the gap. The chain uses TRBV20-1 and TRBJ2-4; 9 bases line up with TRBD2. Germline V gene sequence: CDR1 DFQATT, CDR2 SNEGSKA (reference sequence). V lost 4 bases, J lost 7 bases, and 14 bases stayed unmatched. The CDR3 length is 16 residues. This CDR3 reads CSATGHNSGSGNIQYF. CDR3 DNA, as far as it was read: TGCAGTGCTACTGGGCACAATAGCGGGAGCGGGAACATT.

This clone was detected ten times or more. The read comes to an end 3 residues before the CDR3 does, leaving the germline J gene to fill in the end. The same CDR3 also results from other DNA sequences found in this sample. The V gene is TRBV30, the J gene TRBJ1-5; D might be TRBD1 (5 bases). The CDR3 runs to 15 residues. CDR1 and CDR2 (germline): GTSNPN, SVGIG (reference sequence). Trimming shortened V by 4 bases and J by 1 base, and 14 bases separated the two germline ends. The CDR3 loop is CAWKGQGASNQPQHF. Partial CDR3 DNA: TGTGCCTGGAAGGGGCAGGGAGCGAGCAATCAGCCC.

This clone was observed at least ten times. The covered CDR3 bases are TGTGCCAGCCCGCCGGGACAGAGTGCGAAACAAGAGACC. Its protein is CASPPGQSAKQET. The full CDR3 reads CASPPGQSAKQETQYF. The genes are TRBV18 and TRBJ2-5; 7 positions agree with TRBD1. The read comes to an end 3 residues before the CDR3 does, leaving the germline J gene to fill in the end. CDR3 length: 16 residues. V was clipped by 8 bases and J by 2 bases; unmatched bases: 14. In germline, CDR1 is KGHSH, CDR2 LQKENI. Variable domain in full (rest from reference TRBV18 and TRBJ2-5): NAGVMQNPRHLVRRRGQEARLRCSPMKGHSHVYWYRQLPEEGLKFMVYLQKENIIDESGMPKERFSAEFPKEGPSILRIQQVVRGDSAAYFCASPPGQSAKQETQYFGPGTRLLVL.

Comments on this clone: Read data end 3 residues before the CDR3 end; the end is taken from the germline J gene. The V gene is TRBV7-2, the J gene TRBJ2-1, with D perhaps matching TRBD1 (5 bases). Germline V lookup: CDR1 SGHTA, CDR2 FQGNSA. This CDR3 has 12 amino acids. V lost 5 bases, J lost 9 bases, and 11 bases lay in between. CDR3 sequence reads: CASSPVGAEQFF. The DNA read from the CDR3 is TGTGCCAGCAGCCCGGTAGGGGCTGAG.

There are many counts of this clone. Coverage ceases 3 residues before the CDR3 finishes, and the germline J gene fills in the end. The chain combines TRBV2 with TRBJ2-7; D perhaps matches TRBD1 (5 bases). Germline loops: CDR1 SNHLY, CDR2 FYNNEI. V was shortened by 1 base and J by 5 bases, with 9 bases between the two germline ends. The CDR3 covers 13 residues. The sequenced part of the CDR3 DNA is TGTGCCAGCAGTGAAGTGGGCAGGGACGAG. This sequence encodes CASSEVGRDE. The CDR3 in full is CASSEVGRDEQYF.